The 15 T cell receptor beta chains below come from one sample, sequenced in a study of T-cell memory formation after mild COVID-19. From the 5' RACE reads, TCRdb called clonotypes with MiXCR, one entry per CDR3 protein. The table has a few hundred thousand distinct CDR3 sequences, about a fifth seen once; the top ten hold roughly 8.1%. The specimen sequenced was PBMCs or a T cell subset sorted from them (not recorded which). Source of these receptors: an adult woman who had mild COVID-19 (a few samples of this study predate the infection). Cell type and time point are not known.

In its sample, this clonotype was seen a few times. V gene TRBV7-3 combines with J gene TRBJ1-1; D gene ambiguous. Germline V gives CDR1 SGHTA, CDR2 FQGTGA. The CDR3 runs to 15 residues. V was clipped by 0 bases and J by 0 bases, with 8 bases between them. The CDR3 here is CASSLTGGVNTEAFF. CDR3 DNA: TGTGCCAGCAGCTTAACGGGCGGGGTGAACACTGAAGCTTTCTTT.

This clonotype was counted between two and nine times. The DNA of the CDR3 is TGTGCCAGCAGTTTCGGGACAGGGTTTAGCACAGATACGCAGTATTTT. It translates to CASSFGTGFSTDTQYF. This chain links TRBV6-6 with TRBJ2-3; 9 nucleotides align to TRBD1. Germline assignment: CDR1 MNHNY and CDR2 SVGAGI (reference sequence). The trim removed 4 bases at V and 0 bases at J, leaving 5 bases unmatched. The CDR3 length is 16 residues.

The rearrangement joins TRBV25-1 to TRBJ2-7; D is unresolved. Per germline, CDR1 MGHDK and CDR2 SYGVNS. V lost 1 base and J 0 bases, leaving 7 bases between the germline ends. The CDR3 length is 14 residues. This CDR3 is CASSELGASYEQYF. Here the CDR3 DNA reads TGTGCCAGCAGTGAATTAGGAGCCTCCTACGAGCAGTACTTC.

In DNA, the CDR3 is TGCAGCGTGGGGGCGTATTCGGAGGCCCATGAGCAGTTCTTC. As protein: CSVGAYSEAHEQFF. The gene calls are TRBV29-1 and TRBJ2-1; the D gene is possibly TRBD1 (6 bases). CDR3 length: 14 residues. The V end lost 6 bases, the J end lost 8 bases, and 20 bases lay between the germline ends. CDR1 SQVTM and CDR2 ANQGSEA come from the germline V gene.

In its sample, this clonotype was seen a few times. V gene TRBV27 combines with J gene TRBJ1-4; D gene uncertain. Germline assignment: CDR1 MNHEY and CDR2 SMNVEV (reference sequence). This CDR3 comprises 15 residues. The V gene lost 6 bases and the J gene lost 3 bases, with 14 bases spanning the gap. CDR3 in amino acids: CASSHIEGSNEKLFF. The CDR3 coding sequence is TGTGCCAGCAGCCACATAGAGGGTTCTAATGAAAAACTGTTTTTT.

In its sample, this clonotype was seen a few times. The chain has TRBV9 and TRBJ2-5; D remains unclear. Trimming pared 4 bases from V and 5 bases from J, leaving 6 bases between. There are 11 residues in the CDR3. The germline CDR1 and CDR2 sequences are SGDLS and YYNGEE. CDR3 DNA sequence: TGTGCCAGCAGCCCCCCCGAGACCCAGTACTTC. Protein sequence: CASSPPETQYF.

This clonotype was seen a few times. This rearrangement joins TRBV6-5 to TRBJ2-3; no reliable D call. Trimming removed 7 bases at V and 0 bases at J, with 11 bases between. Germline CDR1 and CDR2: MNHEY and SVGAGI. CDR3 length: 14 residues. This CDR3 reads CASTSVGSTDTQYF. CDR3 coding DNA: TGTGCCAGCACCTCGGTGGGGAGCACAGATACGCAGTATTTT.

The chain joins TRBV19 to TRBJ2-3, with TRBD2 matching over 14 bases. In germline, CDR1 is LNHDA, CDR2 SQIVND (reference sequence). V was clipped by 4 bases and J by 5 bases; unmatched bases: 8. The CDR3 has 17 amino acids. CDR3 amino acids: CASSTPGLAGVGDTQYF. CDR3 DNA: TGTGCCAGTAGTACGCCGGGACTAGCGGGAGTTGGAGATACGCAGTATTTT.

This clonotype was detected many times. This chain connects TRBV7-9 to TRBJ2-2, with D unresolved. The CDR3 runs 14 residues. V lost 3 bases and J lost 5, with 10 bases in between. Germline values: CDR1 SEHNR, CDR2 FQNEAQ (reference sequence). CDR3 in amino acids: CASSLDLLTGELFF. The DNA for the CDR3 is TGTGCCAGCAGCTTGGACCTTCTGACCGGGGAGCTGTTTTTT.

This clonotype has a count of ten or more. The chain has TRBV5-1 and TRBJ2-1, with 8 bases identical to TRBD1. CDR3 size: 16 residues. The V gene end was trimmed by 0 bases and the J gene end by 8 bases; junction bases not matched to a gene: 10. Germline V gene lookup returns CDR1 SGHRS and CDR2 YFSETQ. The CDR3 DNA reads as TGCGCCAGCAGCTTGGAGTGGCAGGGGGCTGGCTATGAGCAGTTCTTC. This gives the protein CASSLEWQGAGYEQFF. Full variable domain (missing parts from reference TRBV5-1 and TRBJ2-1): KAGVTQTPRYLIKTRGQQVTLSCSPISGHRSVSWYQQTPGQGLQFLFEYFSETQRNKGNFPGRFSGRQFSNSRSEMNVSTLELGDSALYLCASSLEWQGAGYEQFFGPGTRLTVL.

This clonotype was recorded a few times. The J gene is TRBJ2-2, the V gene TRBV7-6; TRBD2 might be the D (5 bases). The germline CDR1 and CDR2 sequences are SGHVS and FNYEAQ. The CDR3 is 15 amino acids. Trimming left V 5 bases short and J 6 bases short, with 16 bases between. The CDR3, as DNA: TGTGCCAGCAGCCTACCTATAAGCGGAGCCGGGGAGCTGTTTTTT. Translating gives CASSLPISGAGELFF.

The chain is built from TRBV7-2 and TRBJ2-2, with TRBD2 matching over 9 bases. After removal of 2 bases from V and 6 bases from J, the junction contained 7 bases not matched to a gene. CDR1 is SGHTA and CDR2 is FQGNSA in the germline V gene. The CDR3 extends over 16 amino acids. The CDR3: CASSLLAGDFAGELFF. The CDR3 DNA follows: TGTGCCAGCAGCTTATTAGCGGGAGATTTCGCCGGGGAGCTGTTTTTT.

The chain uses TRBV2 and TRBJ2-1; 8 positions agree with TRBD2. Germline CDR1 is SNHLY and CDR2 is FYNNEI. This CDR3 region has 12 residues. V lost 6 bases and J lost 9; bases outside the gene matches: 4. The CDR3 here is CASRKRETEQFF. CDR3 nucleotide sequence: TGTGCCAGCAGAAAGCGGGAGACTGAGCAGTTCTTC.

The J gene is TRBJ2-3, the V gene TRBV20-1, with D perhaps matching TRBD1 (6 bases). In germline, CDR1 is DFQATT, CDR2 SNEGSKA (reference sequence). With 5 bases removed from V and 5 bases from J, the gap between germline ends came to 17 bases. The CDR3 spans 14 residues. The CDR3 reads CSAYGQPGGDTQYF. The DNA of the CDR3 is TGCAGTGCTTACGGACAGCCCGGCGGAGATACGCAGTATTTT.

This clonotype was found many times. CDR3 sequence reads: CASSLVSGAQETQYF. Here the CDR3 DNA reads TGTGCCAGCAGCTTAGTTTCGGGGGCCCAGGAGACCCAGTACTTC. This chain links TRBV7-2 with TRBJ2-5; D possibly uses TRBD1 or TRBD2 (6 bases each). The CDR3 spans 15 residues. V shed 1 base and J shed 5 bases, with 14 bases lying between them. Germline V gene data show CDR1 as SGHTA and CDR2 as FQGNSA.